This T cell receptor (beta chain) was profiled in a study of CD8 T cells in Susac syndrome. The CDR3 runs 13 residues. V was pared by 7 bases and J by 4 bases, with 12 bases between. CDR1 MNHNS and CDR2 SASEGT come from the germline V gene. Random hexamers were used to reverse transcribe roughly 0.45 to 1 ug of RNA. TCRdb passed the immunoSEQ multiplex PCR reads through MiXCR, listing each CDR3 protein once. The data contain around 80,000 distinct CDR3 sequences, approximately 93% of them singletons. The receptor was derived from a human donor with Susac syndrome. The sequencing input was CD8+ T cells from PBMCs. The chain combines TRBV6-1 with TRBJ2-3, with D possibly being TRBD2 (6 bases). In DNA, the CDR3 is TGTGCCAGCACATGGACTACTTCAGATACGCAGTATTTT. This encodes CASTWTTSDTQYF.